The present TCR beta chain was sequenced within a study of cytomegalovirus exposure and HLA in healthy donors. The PCR had 60 Vbeta and 13 Jbeta primers. Sequencing was performed with immunoSEQ multiplex PCR; in TCRdb, only in-frame clones are kept and a portion is missing. The sample carries around 160,000 clones, 75% to 80% recorded once. Comment on this clone: What it recognizes is unknown.

Donors showed nominal health when sampled, although they likely had unrecorded immune exposures. Germline loops: CDR1 KGHSH, CDR2 LQKENI. This CDR3 region has 12 residues. Deletions cut 3 bases from V and 6 bases from J, with 8 bases between. Overall study results and limits: The presence/absence work took it that sequencing depth was about the same across donors.

The origin of this receptor is a woman in her forties in good health and CMV-seropositive. The V and J genes are TRBV18 and TRBJ1-1; D may be TRBD1 (5 bases). The sequenced material came from PBMCs. CDR3 amino acids: CASSPPGPEAFF. The CDR3 nucleotides read TGTGCCAGCTCACCGCCAGGGCCTGAAGCTTTCTTT.